Listed below are T cell receptor beta chains from one sample, sequenced in a study of blood T cell repertoires in COVID-19. Produced via immunoSEQ multiplex PCR; TCRdb's table is partial and in-frame only. The table lists about 300,000 clones, about 86% of them singletons. Specimen: peripheral blood. The receptors were sampled from a woman in her fifties or sixties with acute or convalescent COVID-19. CDR3s include the opening cysteine and the closing phenylalanine or tryptophan. The D gene is left open where the match is weak.

D	V	J	CDR3
NA	TRBV12-5	TRBJ1-1	CASVRNTEAFF
NA	TRBV24-1	TRBJ1-1	CATSDASGDTEAFF
NA	TRBV11-2	TRBJ1-6	CASSPQRSSYNSPLHF
NA	TRBV5-1	TRBJ2-1	CASSSDSYNEQFF
NA	TRBV10-2	TRBJ1-2	CASRWDTNYGYTF
TRBD1	TRBV5-4	TRBJ1-1	CASSSVRQGSNTEAFF
TRBD1	TRBV5-1	TRBJ1-1	CASSSGWTGGNTEAFF
NA	TRBV7-2	TRBJ1-6	CASSFPTGSSSYNSPLHF
NA	TRBV27	TRBJ2-3	CASSQNRGTFTDTQYF
NA	TRBV12-5	TRBJ1-5	CASGRGERAQHF
NA	TRBV7-3	TRBJ2-1	CASSLSPGDGNEQFF
TRBD2	TRBV5-1	TRBJ2-5	CASSIGSASGQETQYF
TRBD1	TRBV5-1	TRBJ1-2	CASSLGTGGYGYTF
TRBD1	TRBV4-1	TRBJ2-2	CASSQEGQGANTGELFF
TRBD2	TRBV3-1/TRBV3-2	TRBJ2-1	CASSHRAGGDNEQFF
TRBD1	TRBV7-9	TRBJ1-5	CASSSTGGGNQPQHF